These 5 T cell receptor beta chains came from one sample sequenced in a study of molecular identifiers for immune sequencing clone quantification. TCRdb fed the PCR reads into MiXCR, producing one record per CDR3 protein. This sample has 88,000 or so distinct CDR3 sequences, with 20% to 25% found just once. The sequencing sample was made of naive CD8+ T cells from blood, with Jurkat cell RNA spiked in. Subset here: FACS-sorted CD8+CD4-CCR7+CD45RA+ naive T cells. The source is a human donor in good health. Some libraries in this study had Jurkat cell RNA spiked in.

The table lists this clonotype with many counts. CDR3 DNA sequence: TGTGCCAGCAGTGGGGGGCTTGCCACAGATACGCAGTATTTT. It specifies CASSGGLATDTQYF. V gene TRBV28 combines with J gene TRBJ2-3; the D call may be TRBD1 or TRBD2 (6 bases each). This CDR3 has 14 residues. Germline CDR1 and CDR2: MDHEN and SYDVKM. Trimming took 5 bases from V and 2 from J, leaving 11 bases between them.

As to this clonotype: A much larger clone differs from this one at a single base, so this may be a read error. The chain combines TRBV4-3 with TRBJ2-1, with TRBD2 identical over 9 bases. This CDR3 contains 16 residues. The germline gives CDR1 LGHNA, CDR2 YSLEER. The CDR3 DNA reads TGCGCCAGCAGCCAAGAAACTAGCGGGTATTACAATGAGCGGTTCTTC. Translated, it gives CASSQETSGYYNERFF.

Note on this clonotype: Since a much larger clone is just one base distant, this may be a read error. J is TRBJ2-7 and V is TRBV10-1; no clear D. CDR3 length: 14 residues. Germline assignment: CDR1 WNHNN and CDR2 SYGVQD (reference sequence). The CDR3 sequence is CASSDDQNSYGQYF. CDR3 bases: TGCGCCAGCAGTGATGATCAGAATTCCTACGGGCAGTACTTC.

A single count supports this clonotype. One base away lies a much larger clone, so this may be a sequencing read error. The chain links TRBV7-9 to TRBJ2-7; 9 bases are a match to TRBD1. The germline CDR1 and CDR2 sequences are SEHNR and FQNEAQ (reference sequence). There are 14 residues in the CDR3. The CDR3 is CASSARTGVYAQYF. CDR3 in DNA: TGTGCCAGCAGCGCCCGGACAGGGGTCTACGCGCAGTACTTC.

This clonotype was detected a few times. The chain has TRBV20-1 and TRBJ1-2; D not certain. The CDR3 is 12 amino acids. Germline V gene sequence: CDR1 DFQATT, CDR2 SNEGSKA (reference sequence). V lost 5 bases and J lost 3, with 10 bases in between. In DNA, the CDR3 is TGCAGTGCTCGCTTACCGGACTATGGCTACACCTTC. It yields the protein CSARLPDYGYTF.